This TCR beta chain was sequenced in a study of CD8 T cells in Susac syndrome. The RNA, about 0.5 to 1 ug, was put through reverse transcription using random hexamers. Each CDR3 protein is one row after TCRdb ran MiXCR on the immunoSEQ multiplex PCR reads. The sample consists of roughly 180,000 distinct CDR3 sequences, 93% of them appearing once. There are 14 residues in the CDR3. Germline V gene lookup returns CDR1 MNHEY and CDR2 SVGAGI. V dropped 4 bases and J dropped 3 bases, with 12 bases sitting between them. The sequencing input was CD4+ T cells from PBMCs. The TCR sequence derives from a human donor with multiple sclerosis. This chain links TRBV6-5 with TRBJ1-1, with a possible D match to TRBD1 (5 bases). CDR3 in DNA: TGTGCCAGCAGTTCCCAGGGATCGTACACTGAAGCTTTCTTT. Its translation is CASSSQGSYTEAFF.